This T cell receptor (beta chain) stems from a study of PD-1 and CTLA-4 blockade in melanoma. Germline CDR1 SGDLS, CDR2 YYNGEE. There are 16 residues in the CDR3. Trimming shortened V by 4 bases and J by 5 bases, and 18 bases separated the two germline ends. Using immunoSEQ multiplex PCR, the repertoire was profiled, and TCRdb retains in-frame clones only, with some absent. The data show some 33,000 clones, with around 90% seen just once and roughly 6% held by the top ten. The V gene is TRBV9, the J gene TRBJ2-2; D assignment may be TRBD1 or TRBD2 (6 bases each). The TCR sequence derives from a human donor with melanoma. The sample here was CD8+ T cells from peripheral blood, taken from a patient given anti-PD-1 treatment. DNA for the CDR3: TGTGCCAGCAGCTTCGGTCCCGGGGGCGGGACCGGGGAGCTGTTTTTT. Protein product: CASSFGPGGGTGELFF.